This T cell receptor (beta chain) was documented in a study of OX40 agonist ivuxolimab in advanced cancers. The wider study: A diagnosis of hepatocellular carcinoma, melanoma, renal cell or head and neck cancer was present in dose-escalation patients.

TCRdb's copy holds only in-frame clones and misses some; the assay was immunoSEQ multiplex PCR. The sample has some 40,000 clones; about 89% are singletons. Study conclusions and caveats: Partial responders receiving 0.1-3.0 mg/kg showed among the lowest clonal expansion.

About this clone: No antigen is known for it.

The V end lost 1 base, the J end lost 0 bases, and 6 bases lay between the germline ends. The germline V gene has CDR1 SGHTA and CDR2 FQGNSA. The CDR3 has 14 amino acids. The chain is built from TRBV7-2 and TRBJ1-2; no reliable D call. The sample consisted of CD4+ or CD8+ T cells sorted from blood, taken in a trial of the OX40 agonist ivuxolimab. The sequence was collected from an adult with an advanced solid tumor such as melanoma, head and neck, liver or kidney cancer. This CDR3 reads CASSLGRANYGYTF. Written as DNA, the CDR3 is TGTGCCAGCAGCTTAGGCAGAGCTAACTATGGCTACACCTTC.